This is a list of T cell receptor beta chains from one sample in a study of Ad26.COV2.S vaccination and SARS-CoV-2 variants. Repertoires were generated with immunoSEQ multiplex PCR, while TCRdb's copy carries only in-frame clones and drops some. In the table there are roughly 500,000 clones, about 88% of which are singletons. Sequenced here: peripheral blood, sampled in a trial of Ad26.COV2.S vaccine versus placebo. These receptors were collected from a person between 18 and 65 years old who received the Ad26.COV2.S COVID-19 vaccine or a placebo. The CDR3 runs from the conserved cysteine through the conserved F or W. The D gene is left open where the match is weak. Expanded clones get a size class; other rows say once, few or many, or leave the size out.

j_call v_call clone_size d_call cdr3_aa cdr3_nt
TRBJ1-1 TRBV29-1 NA NA CSVIINHTEAFF TGCAGCGTTATAATCAACCACACTGAAGCTTTCTTT
TRBJ1-5 TRBV4-3 NA NA CASSQTEKPSNQPQHF TGCGCCAGCAGCCAAACTGAAAAGCCTAGCAATCAGCCCCAGCATTTT
TRBJ1-4 TRBV7-8 NA NA CASSLKGPGKLFF TGTGCCAGCAGCTTAAAGGGACCGGGAAAACTGTTTTTT
TRBJ2-3 TRBV24-1 NA TRBD2 CATSRTSFGTDTQYF TGTGCCACCAGTCGGACTAGTTTTGGGACAGATACGCAGTATTTT
TRBJ1-2 TRBV18 NA TRBD1 CASSPDRVLRGYGYTF TGTGCCAGCTCACCAGACAGGGTGTTAAGGGGCTATGGCTACACCTTC
TRBJ2-7 TRBV30 NA TRBD1 CAWSVQRGTGKYEQYF TGTGCCTGGAGTGTACAAAGGGGGACAGGGAAATACGAGCAGTACTTC
TRBJ2-1 TRBV6-2/TRBV6-3 few TRBD1 CASSSRTGAREQFF TGTGCCAGCAGTAGCCGGACAGGGGCCAGGGAGCAGTTCTTC
TRBJ1-3 TRBV9 NA NA CASSVAGTKPGNTIYF TGTGCCAGCAGCGTAGCCGGGACTAAGCCTGGAAACACCATATATTTT
TRBJ2-4 TRBV7-2 NA TRBD1 CASSPTGVIAKNIQYF TGTGCCAGCAGCCCAACAGGGGTCATAGCCAAAAACATTCAGTACTTC
TRBJ1-1 TRBV19 NA TRBD1 CASSLGQGRSEAFF TGTGCCAGTAGCCTGGGACAGGGGAGGTCTGAAGCTTTCTTT
TRBJ1-4 TRBV5-1 NA NA CASSLSATNEKLFF TGCGCCAGCAGCTTGTCCGCAACTAATGAAAAACTGTTTTTT
TRBJ1-2 TRBV6-6 NA NA CASIPTGEDYGYTF TGTGCCAGCATCCCCACCGGAGAGGACTATGGCTACACCTTC
TRBJ1-5 TRBV21-1 NA NA CASSEKQGASQPQHF TGTGCCAGCAGCGAAAAACAGGGGGCTTCCCAGCCCCAGCATTTT
TRBJ1-3 TRBV2 NA NA CASSPTGAGNTIYF TGTGCCAGCAGTCCCACCGGGGCTGGAAACACCATATATTTT
TRBJ2-5 TRBV3-1/TRBV3-2 NA TRBD2 CASSQGSGGPPETQYF TGTGCCAGCAGCCAAGGAAGCGGGGGGCCTCCCGAGACCCAGTACTTC
TRBJ2-5 TRBV5-1 once NA CASSPQGKETQYF TGCGCCAGCAGCCCCCAGGGTAAAGAGACCCAGTACTTC
TRBJ2-2 TRBV5-1 NA NA CASSSGNTGELFF TGCGCCAGCAGCTCCGGGAACACCGGGGAGCTGTTTTTT
TRBJ2-4 TRBV2 NA NA CASSPNGWGSGQYF TGTGCCAGCAGCCCGAACGGGTGGGGATCTGGTCAGTACTTC
TRBJ1-2 TRBV5-8 NA TRBD1 CASSWGTGDGYTF TGTGCCAGCAGCTGGGGGACAGGGGACGGCTACACCTTC
TRBJ1-5 TRBV24-1 NA TRBD1 CATSETGWQPQHF TGTGCCACCAGTGAGACAGGGTGGCAGCCCCAGCATTTT
TRBJ1-4 TRBV28 NA NA CASRGRITNEKLFF TGTGCCAGCCGGGGTCGAATAACTAATGAAAAACTGTTTTTT
TRBJ2-5 TRBV30 NA TRBD2 CAWRTTGGRETQYF TGTGCCTGGAGGACTACGGGGGGACGGGAGACCCAGTACTTC
TRBJ2-4 TRBV6-2/TRBV6-3 NA NA CASSYNSQGAKNIQYF TGTGCCAGCAGTTATAATTCTCAGGGGGCCAAAAACATTCAGTACTTC
TRBJ1-3 TRBV4-3 NA NA CASSQGLASGNTIYF TGCGCCAGCAGCCAGGGCCTGGCCTCTGGAAACACCATATATTTT
TRBJ1-2 TRBV3-1/TRBV3-2 NA NA CASSYQINYGYTF TGTGCCAGCAGCTATCAGATTAACTATGGCTACACCTTC
TRBJ1-1 TRBV28 NA NA CASTQPTEAFF TGTGCCAGCACCCAGCCAACTGAAGCTTTCTTT
TRBJ1-5 TRBV5-1 NA NA CASSRDPGDQPQHF TGCGCCAGCAGCAGGGACCCTGGGGATCAGCCCCAGCATTTT
TRBJ1-4 TRBV12-3/TRBV12-4 NA NA CASSFAAEKLFF TGTGCCAGCAGTTTCGCCGCTGAAAAACTGTTTTTT
TRBJ2-1 TRBV15 NA NA CATSRERFYNEQFF TGTGCCACCAGCAGAGAAAGGTTTTACAATGAGCAGTTCTTC
TRBJ2-1 TRBV16 NA NA CASSRFDSWGEQFF TGTGCCAGCAGCCGCTTCGACAGTTGGGGCGAGCAGTTCTTC
TRBJ2-4 TRBV21-1 NA NA CASNPNRAENIQYF TGTGCCAGCAACCCAAACAGGGCGGAAAACATTCAGTACTTC
TRBJ2-7 TRBV18 once NA CASSPPFGYEQYF TGTGCCAGCTCACCCCCCTTCGGCTACGAGCAGTACTTC
TRBJ2-1 TRBV7-2 NA NA CASSQILIPYNEQFF TGTGCCAGCAGCCAAATCCTAATACCTTACAATGAGCAGTTCTTC
TRBJ2-6 TRBV7-3 NA NA CASSLGAANSGANVLTF TGTGCCAGCAGCTTAGGGGCAGCAAACTCTGGGGCCAACGTCCTGACTTTC
TRBJ1-5 TRBV5-6 once TRBD1 CASSDRVRSNQPQHF TGTGCCAGCAGCGACAGGGTGCGAAGCAATCAGCCCCAGCATTTT
TRBJ1-1 TRBV6-5 NA TRBD1 CASSRLGQMNTEAFF TGTGCCAGCAGCCGCCTGGGACAGATGAACACTGAAGCTTTCTTT
TRBJ1-6 TRBV5-4 NA NA CASSLYVGQPSPLHF TGTGCCAGCAGCTTGTACGTCGGGCAGCCGTCACCCCTCCACTTT
TRBJ1-5 TRBV19 NA NA CASSTPQGYQPQHF TGTGCCAGTAGTACCCCCCAGGGATACCAGCCCCAGCATTTT
TRBJ1-5 TRBV30 NA NA CAWRGGGNQPQHF TGTGCCTGGAGAGGGGGGGGAAATCAGCCCCAGCATTTT
TRBJ2-3 TRBV29-1 NA TRBD1 CSAEDGTGSYF TGCAGCGCAGAGGACGGGACAGGGTCCTATTTT
TRBJ1-2 TRBV27 NA NA CASSLGQHF TGTGCCAGCAGTCTAGGACAGCACTTC
TRBJ2-3 TRBV27 NA TRBD2 CASSVAGSTDTQYF TGTGCCAGCTCGGTAGCGGGCAGCACAGATACGCAGTATTTT
TRBJ2-5 TRBV18 NA NA CASSRDRQETQYF TGTGCCAGCTCACGGGATCGGCAAGAGACCCAGTACTTC
TRBJ1-1 TRBV7-2 NA NA CASSPGDPAVEAFF TGTGCCAGCAGCCCTGGGGACCCGGCCGTTGAAGCTTTCTTT
TRBJ1-5 TRBV20-1 NA NA CSASVLDSGNQPQHF TGCAGTGCTAGTGTGTTGGATTCGGGCAATCAGCCCCAGCATTTT
TRBJ2-3 TRBV29-1 NA TRBD1 CSASGTGIVLRQYF TGCAGCGCATCCGGGACAGGGATTGTTTTGAGGCAGTATTTT
TRBJ2-1 TRBV7-3 NA TRBD1 CASSSGTGAGSSYNEQFF TGTGCCAGCAGCTCCGGGACAGGGGCAGGGAGCTCCTACAATGAGCAGTTCTTC
TRBJ1-2 TRBV12-3/TRBV12-4 NA NA CASSWTEGGYTF TGTGCCAGCAGTTGGACAGAAGGTGGCTACACCTTC
TRBJ2-1 TRBV11-3 once TRBD2 CASSVSGGDYNEQFF TGTGCCAGCAGCGTTAGCGGGGGAGACTACAATGAGCAGTTCTTC
TRBJ1-2 TRBV5-1 NA TRBD1 CASSGGTGEFYGYTF TGCGCCAGCAGCGGGGGGACAGGCGAATTCTATGGCTACACCTTC
TRBJ1-1 TRBV9 NA TRBD1 CASSVALDRDTEAFF TGTGCCAGCAGCGTAGCTCTCGACAGGGACACTGAAGCTTTCTTT
TRBJ2-3 TRBV2 NA NA CASTVLVGEDTQYF TGTGCCAGCACCGTCTTAGTGGGGGAAGATACGCAGTATTTT